This is a list of T cell receptor beta chains from one sample in a study of T cells in Graves' hyperthyroidism and ophthalmopathy. TCRdb passed the multiplex PCR reads through MiXCR, listing each CDR3 protein once. The sample shows under 450,000 distinct CDR3 sequences, approximately 13% of them seen only once. The specimen sequenced was blood. These receptors were taken from a man in his thirties or forties with Graves' hyperthyroidism that later progressed to Graves' ophthalmopathy. CDR3s include the opening cysteine and the closing phenylalanine or tryptophan. A D gene is named only where the DNA matches it firmly. The size field is filled for only some rows; it gives once, few, many or a size class.

d_call clone_size j_call v_call cdr3_aa cdr3_nt
TRBD2 NA TRBJ2-7 TRBV6-1 CASSPITSGGAGYEQYF TGTGCCAGCAGCCCCATTACTAGCGGGGGGGCAGGCTACGAGCAGTACTTC
NA NA TRBJ1-4 TRBV6-5 CASSYSFNSGKLFF TGTGCCAGCAGTTACTCTTTTAACTCCGGGAAACTGTTTTTT
TRBD1 many TRBJ1-5 TRBV28 CASSTIVGQYSNQPQHF TGTGCCAGCAGTACAATAGTGGGACAGTATAGCAATCAGCCCCAGCATTTT
NA once TRBJ2-2 TRBV9 CASSAQVTGGTGELFF TGTGCCAGCAGCGCTCAGGTTACCGGGGGCACCGGGGAGCTGTTTTTT
TRBD1 few TRBJ2-1 TRBV27 CASGLYTGTGYYNEQFF TGTGCCAGTGGTCTATACACCGGGACAGGGTACTACAATGAGCAGTTCTTC
TRBD1 few TRBJ2-2 TRBV28 CASGTANTGELFF TGTGCCAGCGGGACAGCGAACACCGGGGAGCTGTTTTTT
TRBD1 many TRBJ2-1 TRBV11-3 CASSSTGDPYNEQFF TGTGCCAGCAGCTCGACAGGGGACCCCTACAATGAGCAGTTCTTC
TRBD1 many TRBJ2-2 TRBV9 CASSTRGSDGELFF TGTGCCAGCAGCACCAGGGGGTCCGACGGGGAGCTGTTTTTT
TRBD1 once TRBJ1-6 TRBV20-1 CSATPSGRGDNSPLHF TGCAGTGCCACACCCTCTGGCAGGGGGGATAATTCACCCCTCCACTTT
NA many TRBJ2-1 TRBV28 CASSKGGDEQFF TGTGCCAGCAGTAAAGGGGGGGATGAGCAGTTCTTC
NA many TRBJ2-5 TRBV11-2 CASSLRVTQYF TGTGCCAGCAGCTTACGAGTGACCCAGTACTTC
TRBD1 NA TRBJ1-2 TRBV20-1 CSATDRVVNYGYTF TGCAGTGCCACTGACAGGGTCGTTAACTATGGCTACACCTTC
NA NA TRBJ1-3 TRBV6-5 CASSYLAGLSGNTIYF TGTGCCAGCAGTTATCTCGCGGGACTGAGTGGAAACACCATATATTTT
TRBD2 many TRBJ2-2 TRBV10-3 CAISAGLAGNTGELFF TGTGCCATCAGTGCGGGACTAGCGGGGAACACCGGGGAGCTGTTTTTT
TRBD1 NA TRBJ1-1 TRBV25-1 CASSEGGTGSTEAFF TGTGCCAGCAGTGAAGGCGGGACAGGCTCCACTGAAGCTTTCTTT
NA NA TRBJ2-4 TRBV12-3/TRBV12-4 CASKGGDEAKNIQYF TGTGCCAGCAAAGGGGGGGATGAAGCCAAAAACATTCAGTACTTC
NA few TRBJ2-2 TRBV9 CASSVEEGITGELFF TGTGCCAGCAGCGTAGAAGAAGGGATCACCGGGGAGCTGTTTTTT
NA NA TRBJ2-3 TRBV7-9 CASSLVSGPTGTQYF TGTGCCAGCAGCTTAGTGTCAGGTCCAACAGGTACGCAGTATTTT
NA many TRBJ1-1 TRBV6-1 CASRTSGWRNTEAFF TGTGCCAGCAGAACGTCGGGGTGGAGGAACACTGAAGCTTTCTTT
NA many TRBJ2-7 TRBV27 CASSLSLGGSYEQYF TGTGCCAGCAGTTTATCGCTCGGGGGTTCCTACGAGCAGTACTTC
NA NA TRBJ2-3 TRBV7-9 CASSPTQGGTDTQYF TGTGCCAGCAGCCCCACACAGGGTGGCACAGATACGCAGTATTTT
TRBD1 NA TRBJ1-1 TRBV3-1 CASSQRGQRLNSEGFF TGTGCCAGCAGCCAGAGGGGACAGCGATTGAACAGTGAAGGTTTCTTT
NA NA TRBJ2-3 TRBV6-2/TRBV6-3 CASCGGVDTQYF TGTGCCAGCTGTGGCGGGGTTGATACGCAGTATTTT
NA many TRBJ2-3 TRBV3-1 CASSQKGSGDTQYF TGTGCCAGCAGCCAAAAGGGATCAGGAGATACGCAGTATTTT
TRBD2 few TRBJ2-5 TRBV19 CASSPGGLAGANQETQYF TGTGCCAGTAGTCCCGGGGGACTAGCGGGGGCGAATCAAGAGACCCAGTACTTC
TRBD2 few TRBJ2-5 TRBV5-1 CASSLGLAGSYQETQYF TGCGCCAGCAGCTTGGGACTAGCGGGGTCGTACCAAGAGACCCAGTACTTC
TRBD2 many TRBJ2-5 TRBV10-3 CAISESTSGGQTQYF TGTGCCATCAGTGAGTCGACTAGCGGGGGGCAGACCCAGTACTTC
TRBD2 NA TRBJ2-3 TRBV9 CASSVVAGGVSRADTQYF TGTGCCAGCAGCGTAGTAGCGGGGGGCGTATCCAGGGCAGATACGCAGTATTTT
TRBD2 many TRBJ2-7 TRBV20-1 CSASSRLAGNYEQYF TGCAGTGCGAGTAGCCGACTAGCGGGGAACTACGAGCAGTACTTC
TRBD1 many TRBJ1-5 TRBV12-3/TRBV12-4 CASSPRTGLKFRGNQPQHF TGTGCCAGCAGTCCTCGGACAGGGTTGAAATTCCGTGGCAATCAGCCCCAGCATTTT
TRBD1 NA TRBJ2-7 TRBV20-1 CSAPKGTGDEQYF TGCAGTGCCCCAAAGGGGACAGGGGACGAGCAGTACTTC
TRBD2 many TRBJ2-7 TRBV28 CASSPVVAGTYEQYF TGTGCCAGCAGTCCCGTGGTAGCGGGGACCTACGAGCAGTACTTC
NA many TRBJ2-7 TRBV12-3/TRBV12-4 CASSRIRGDEQYF TGTGCCAGCAGCCGGATAAGGGGAGACGAGCAGTACTTC
NA many TRBJ1-5 TRBV11-2 CASSRGGGNQPQHF TGTGCCAGCAGCCGAGGGGGGGGAAATCAGCCCCAGCATTTT
TRBD1 many TRBJ1-1 TRBV2 CASSEPLTGDTEAFF TGTGCCAGCAGTGAACCACTAACAGGGGACACTGAAGCTTTCTTT
NA few TRBJ2-3 TRBV30 CAWSPWTGGNTDTQYF TGTGCCTGGAGCCCGTGGACAGGCGGGAACACAGATACGCAGTATTTT
TRBD1 many TRBJ1-1 TRBV6-5 CASSYGIPSGTGGKDTEAFF TGTGCCAGCAGTTACGGAATCCCCTCCGGGACAGGGGGCAAGGACACTGAAGCTTTCTTT
NA NA TRBJ1-6 TRBV28 CASSLGSGALHF TGTGCCAGCAGCTTAGGCAGCGGGGCCCTCCACTTT
TRBD1 once TRBJ1-4 TRBV7-8 CASSRYPGTGLEKLFF TGTGCCAGCAGCAGATACCCCGGGACAGGGCTGGAAAAACTGTTTTTT
NA few TRBJ1-2 TRBV7-6 CASSDSPDSNYGYTF TGTGCCAGCAGCGACAGCCCGGACAGCAACTATGGCTACACCTTC
NA many TRBJ2-7 TRBV27 CASSQQGYYEQYF TGTGCCAGCAGTCAACAGGGCTACTACGAGCAGTACTTC
NA many TRBJ1-2 TRBV3-1 CASSQVPRQLPYGYTF TGTGCCAGCAGCCAAGTCCCTAGACAGCTTCCCTATGGCTACACCTTC
NA NA TRBJ1-4 TRBV15 CATSESTGPGEKLFF TGTGCCACCAGCGAGAGCACAGGGCCGGGGGAAAAACTGTTTTTT
NA few TRBJ2-3 TRBV5-1 CASSSRHDTQYF TGCGCCAGCAGCTCCAGACATGATACGCAGTATTTT
NA NA TRBJ1-6 TRBV7-9 CASSPTVRSPLHF TGTGCCAGCAGCCCAACAGTGAGATCACCCCTCCACTTT
NA many TRBJ2-5 TRBV30 CAGASPSEETQYF TGTGCCGGAGCGAGTCCTAGCGAAGAGACCCAGTACTTC
TRBD2 many TRBJ2-7 TRBV27 CASSFGGGLTYEQYF TGTGCCAGCAGTTTCGGCGGGGGGCTAACCTACGAGCAGTACTTC
NA NA TRBJ1-3 TRBV5-1 CASSLGYENTIYF TGCGCCAGCAGTTTGGGGTACGAAAACACCATATATTTT
NA many TRBJ1-6 TRBV20-1 CSAAPGTPYNSPLHF TGCAGTGCGGCACCCGGGACACCATATAATTCACCCCTCCACTTT
TRBD1 many TRBJ1-1 TRBV5-1 CASSLAAGGTEAFF TGCGCCAGCAGCTTGGCCGCAGGGGGTACTGAAGCTTTCTTT
TRBD1 many TRBJ2-2 TRBV7-9 CASSGSGQGRTGELFF TGTGCCAGCAGCGGATCGGGACAGGGGCGCACCGGGGAGCTGTTTTTT